The T cell receptor beta chain described here comes from a study of blood T cell repertoires in COVID-19. The wider study: Italy, Spain and the United States were the sources of the convalescent and acute COVID-19 samples. T cells, B-cell-depleted T cells, or PBMCs supplied cDNA or gDNA.

The CDR3 spans 16 residues. Trimming took 5 bases from V and 2 from J; bases not matched to a gene: 8. Germline V gene sequence: CDR1 SEHNR, CDR2 FQNEAQ (reference sequence). Authors' data handling: Reference gene primer amplification gave nucleated cell count estimates. The table came from immunoSEQ multiplex PCR; TCRdb's copy has only in-frame clones and leaves some out. V, J and clone size were drawn from that table, and D and trimming were deduced from the DNA. The data contain 75,000 to 90,000 clones, 75% to 90% of them singletons. The sequencing input was peripheral blood. The chain recombines TRBV7-9 with TRBJ2-3; 9 nucleotides align to TRBD1. The receptor's source is a woman in her seventies with acute or convalescent COVID-19. CDR3 amino acids: CASSGVWDRVTDTQYF. The CDR3 DNA is TGTGCCAGCAGCGGGGTGTGGGACAGGGTCACAGATACGCAGTATTTT.